Presented here are 21 T cell receptor beta chains from one specimen sequenced in a study of blood T cell repertoires in COVID-19 (dated by TCRdb to 2019 to 2021). The library was obtained by the immunoSEQ multiplex PCR assay. Held by TCRdb, this immuneACCESS table contains in-frame sequences only and omits some clones. Under half of the omission traces to an unresolved V gene where checked; the cause of the rest is unknown. Here the sample has tens of thousands of clones; over 75% occur a single time. The ten largest clonotypes hold about 14% of the sample. Sequenced sample: peripheral blood. The source of these receptors is a man aged 60 to 75 with active COVID-19.

The chain combines TRBV2 with TRBJ2-1; 8 nucleotides line up with TRBD2. Looked up from germline, CDR1 is SNHLY and CDR2 is FYNNEI. The CDR3 sequence is 14 residues long. J lost 8 bases, V lost 4 bases, and 7 bases had no gene match. DNA of the CDR3: TGTGCCAGCAGTGTTTTCGGGGGGGCCGATGAGCAGTTCTTC. Its protein product is CASSVFGGADEQFF.

The count of this clone is one. A read error may account for a junction end that differs from germline. The chain couples TRBV7-7 to TRBJ2-1; TRBD2 agrees at 12 bases. The CDR3 runs to 17 residues. Germline lookup yields CDR1 SSHAT and CDR2 FNYEAQ (reference sequence). CDR3 nucleotides: TGTGCTAGCAGCTTAGGGGCTAGCGGGAGGGCGGGCAATGAGCAGTTCTTC. Its translation: CASSLGASGRAGNEQFF.

The chain couples TRBV11-3 to TRBJ2-7; D is perhaps TRBD2 (5 bases). Germline V CDR1 and CDR2: SGHNT, YENEEA. The CDR3 extends over 13 amino acids. Between the trimmed V and J ends, which lost 5 bases and 5 bases, there was a span of 13 bases. The CDR3 DNA reads TGTGCCAGCAGCAGCGAGGCGGGCCACGAGCAGTACTTC. Translated, it gives CASSSEAGHEQYF.

The gene calls are TRBV7-2 and TRBJ2-3; 11 positions agree with TRBD2. Unmatched junction bases numbered 6, after V lost 1 base and J lost 3 bases. The CDR3 is 17 amino acids. Per germline, CDR1 SGHTA and CDR2 FQGNSA. CDR3: CASSLGLAGGRTDTQYF. The CDR3 nucleotides read TGTGCCAGCAGCTTAGGTCTAGCGGGGGGCAGAACAGATACGCAGTATTTT. Full variable domain (missing parts from reference TRBV7-2 and TRBJ2-3): GAGVSQSPSNKVTEKGKDVELRCDPISGHTALYWYRQSLGQGLEFLIYFQGNSAPDKSGLPSDRFSAERTGGSVSTLTIQRTQQEDSAVYLCASSLGLAGGRTDTQYFGPGTRLTVL.

The rearrangement uses TRBV7-2 and TRBJ2-3; D might be TRBD2 (6 bases). With 3 bases removed from V and 6 bases from J, the gap between germline ends came to 13 bases. The CDR3 runs 14 residues. Germline CDR1 is SGHTA and CDR2 is FQGNSA. The CDR3 region has the DNA TGTGCCAGCAGCTTCGACGGGGCGGGGGATACGCAGTATTTT. The encoded protein is CASSFDGAGDTQYF. Filled out from reference TRBV7-2 and TRBJ2-3, the complete variable domain reads GAGVSQSPSNKVTEKGKDVELRCDPISGHTALYWYRQSLGQGLEFLIYFQGNSAPDKSGLPSDRFSAERTGGSVSTLTIQRTQQEDSAVYLCASSFDGAGDTQYFGPGTRLTVL.

The chain employs TRBV6-5 and TRBJ2-1, with D maybe TRBD2 (6 bases). Trimming left V 4 bases short and J 1 base short, with 14 bases between. Germline V gives CDR1 MNHEY, CDR2 SVGAGI. The CDR3 consists of 16 residues. The CDR3 loop is CASSSRAGESYNEQFF. The CDR3 region has the DNA TGTGCCAGCAGTTCCCGAGCGGGCGAGTCCTACAATGAGCAGTTCTTC.

This rearrangement joins TRBV19 to TRBJ2-2; D perhaps matches TRBD1 (6 bases). Between the trimmed V and J ends, which lost 7 bases and 2 bases, there was a span of 11 bases. The CDR3 runs 14 residues. Looked up from germline, CDR1 is LNHDA and CDR2 is SQIVND (reference sequence). This chain's CDR3 is CASNPTGNTGELFF. The CDR3 DNA sequence: TGTGCCAGTAATCCGACAGGAAACACCGGGGAGCTGTTTTTT.

J is TRBJ1-5 and V is TRBV7-9; D possibly corresponds to TRBD1 (5 bases). The CDR3 loop spans 14 amino acids. Germline V gene lookup returns CDR1 SEHNR and CDR2 FQNEAQ (reference sequence). V lost 5 bases and J 0 bases, leaving 8 bases between the germline ends. The CDR3 DNA follows: TGTGCCAGCAGCCGGGGGAATAGCAATCAGCCCCAGCATTTT. The encoded protein is CASSRGNSNQPQHF.

This sequence joins TRBV12-3 or TRBV12-4 and TRBJ2-1, with 8 positions matching TRBD2. The CDR3 consists of 13 residues. V trimming: 6 bases; J trimming: 6 bases; junction bases outside the gene matches: 4. CDR3 sequence: CASRAGTSNEQFF. In DNA, the CDR3 is TGTGCCAGCAGGGCCGGGACTAGCAATGAGCAGTTCTTC.

The chain has TRBV7-8 and TRBJ1-5, with 8 nucleotides matching TRBD1. Germline V gene data show CDR1 as SGHVS and CDR2 as FQNEAQ. Trimming removed 5 bases from V and 2 bases from J; junction bases left unmatched: 2. This CDR3 spans 14 amino acids. The DNA for the CDR3 is TGTGCCAGCAGCGCCAGGGGGCGCAATCAGCCCCAGCATTTT. Translating gives CASSARGRNQPQHF.

This rearrangement joins TRBV6-5 to TRBJ1-2, with 7 bases identical to TRBD1. Trimming cost V 6 bases and J 7 bases; bases outside gene matches: 8. CDR1 is MNHEY, CDR2 SVGAGI, per germline. There are 13 residues in the CDR3. The CDR3, as DNA: TGTGCCAGCAGGGGGGTAGGGGGCGGTGGCTACACCTTC. Translation: CASRGVGGGGYTF.

A few counts support this clone. The chain links TRBV9 to TRBJ2-2, with TRBD2 matching 10 bases. This CDR3 spans 16 amino acids. V lost 4 bases and J lost 3; bases outside the gene matches: 6. Germline V gene data show CDR1 as SGDLS and CDR2 as YYNGEE. CDR3 amino acids: CASSYGLADHTGELFF. DNA of the CDR3: TGTGCCAGCAGCTACGGACTAGCGGACCACACCGGGGAGCTGTTTTTT.

This clone has only one observation. The gene calls are TRBV9 and TRBJ2-3; 10 bases are shared with TRBD2. The CDR3 spans 17 residues. V gave up 0 bases and J gave up 0 bases; unmatched junction bases: 4. CDR1 and CDR2 from the germline V gene are SGDLS and YYNGEE. The CDR3 sequence: CASSVGRTSGSTDTQYF. DNA for the CDR3: TGTGCCAGCAGCGTAGGAAGGACTAGCGGTAGCACAGATACGCAGTATTTT.

In its sample, this clone ranks as medium-sized. This chain connects TRBV7-2 to TRBJ1-2; no reliable D call. Trimming cost V 5 bases and J 5 bases, with 9 bases left between them. Germline V CDR1 and CDR2: SGHTA, FQGNSA. The CDR3 totals 12 residues. The CDR3 sequence is CASSRDRYGYTF. The CDR3 nucleotides are TGTGCCAGCAGCAGAGATCGGTATGGCTACACCTTC.

The rearrangement uses TRBV5-1 and TRBJ1-1; 7 nucleotides agree with TRBD1. The CDR3 totals 17 residues. The V segment lost 4 bases and the J segment 1 base; nucleotides outside the gene matches: 13. Germline V lookup: CDR1 SGHRS, CDR2 YFSETQ. The CDR3 sequence: CASSPEPTGAGNTEAFF. CDR3 DNA: TGCGCCAGCAGCCCCGAACCCACAGGGGCTGGGAACACTGAAGCTTTCTTT.

This rearrangement joins TRBV3-1 (or the pseudogene TRBV3-2) to TRBJ2-4; 9 nucleotides agree with TRBD2. Germline-derived CDR1 and CDR2 are LGHDT and YNNKEL (reference sequence). The CDR3 sequence is 17 residues long. Trimming took 4 bases from V and 0 from J; bases not matched to a gene: 7. For the CDR3, the DNA is TGTGCCAGCAGCCTAAAAGCGGGGGGTCTAGCCAAAAACATTCAGTACTTC. It specifies CASSLKAGGLAKNIQYF.

The chain has TRBV19 and TRBJ1-2; 9 nucleotides match TRBD1. Germline CDR1 LNHDA, CDR2 SQIVND (reference sequence). The CDR3 loop spans 16 amino acids. V lost 5 bases, J lost 9 bases, and 16 bases stayed unmatched. This CDR3 is CASSDPLPGQGSRYTF. The CDR3 DNA sequence: TGTGCCAGTAGTGACCCCCTCCCGGGACAGGGATCTCGCTACACCTTC.

The chain is built from TRBV7-3 and TRBJ2-1, with a weak D call TRBD2 (5 bases). Germline CDR1 is SGHTA and CDR2 is FQGTGA. CDR3 size: 14 residues. V gave up 5 bases and J gave up 8 bases, with 16 bases separating them. The CDR3 loop reads CASSPGLPRDEQFF. As DNA, the CDR3 is TGTGCCAGCAGCCCCGGGCTCCCGAGGGATGAGCAGTTCTTC.

This chain joins TRBV27 and TRBJ2-3, with D possibly TRBD1 on 6 matching bases. In germline, CDR1 is MNHEY, CDR2 SMNVEV (reference sequence). CDR3 length: 15 amino acids. V lost 6 bases to trimming and J lost 0 bases, with 13 bases between them. CDR3 DNA sequence: TGTGCCAGCAGCACGCAGGGGATCAGCACAGATACGCAGTATTTT. It translates to CASSTQGISTDTQYF.

This clone has just a few counts. The genes are TRBV4-1 and TRBJ2-7, with D perhaps TRBD2 (7 bases). V lost 2 bases to trimming and J lost 1 base, with 15 bases between them. Per the germline V gene, CDR1 is MGHRA and CDR2 is YSYEKL. The CDR3 spans 16 residues. Here the CDR3 reads CASSQPDGGLSYEQYF. In DNA form, the CDR3 reads TGCGCCAGCAGCCAACCGGACGGGGGGCTATCCTACGAGCAGTACTTC.

The chain joins TRBV27 to TRBJ2-2, with TRBD1 as a possible D gene (5 bases). Trimming shortened V by 6 bases and J by 6 bases, and 8 bases separated the two germline ends. The CDR3 length is 12 residues. From germline, CDR1 is MNHEY and CDR2 SMNVEV (reference sequence). CDR3 amino acids: CASSIRAGELFF. Here the CDR3 DNA reads TGTGCCAGCAGCATCAGGGCCGGGGAGCTGTTTTTT.